The T cell receptor (beta chain) described here comes from a study of beta chain features in type 1 diabetes. TCRB transcripts that were expressed got sequenced, as all of the isolated RNA had been reverse transcribed. The table came from immunoSEQ multiplex PCR; TCRdb's copy has only in-frame clones and leaves some out. This sample carries roughly 330,000 clones, approximately 13% of them seen once, and the ten largest clones take roughly 0.016%. With regard to this clone: Its antigen is unknown.

Study-wide findings and caveats: Among all four CD4+ subsets, Type 1 diabetes patients had TCRB CDR3s that were moderately but significantly shorter.

The CDR3 has 17 amino acids. Germline V CDR1 and CDR2: SGHNT, YYREEE (reference sequence). V lost 3 bases, J lost 2 bases, and 10 bases stayed unmatched. Sequenced material: naive CD4+ T cells from blood. The chain couples TRBV5-4 to TRBJ2-4; 8 bases line up with TRBD1. This receptor was obtained from a young woman with type 1 diabetes. CDR3 region: CASSSTGQGESKNIQYF. CDR3 nucleotides: TGTGCCAGCAGCTCAACCGGACAGGGAGAGTCCAAAAACATTCAGTACTTC.